The T cell receptor beta chain described here comes from a study of T cell responses to AZD1222 COVID-19 vaccine. Produced via immunoSEQ multiplex PCR; TCRdb's table is partial and in-frame only. There are 90,000 to 150,000 clones in the sample; around nine tenths occur only once, and 3.5% lies in the top ten. V dropped 0 bases and J dropped 3 bases, with 7 bases sitting between them. Germline loops: CDR1 SGHRS, CDR2 YFSETQ. CDR3 length: 13 amino acids. Concerning this clone itself: Its matching antigen is unknown.

Study-level results: Without day 14 samples, only post-peak T cell repertoires were studied. Of the AZD1222 recipients, only 5 to 7 were seropositive at baseline.

This specimen consisted of peripheral blood, obtained 28 days after the second AZD1222 dose. The sequence was collected from an adult who received the AZD1222 COVID-19 vaccine. V gene TRBV5-1 combines with J gene TRBJ2-7, with no clear D. The CDR3 here is CASSLDGLYEQYF. Here the CDR3 DNA reads TGCGCCAGCAGCTTGGACGGTCTCTACGAGCAGTACTTC.